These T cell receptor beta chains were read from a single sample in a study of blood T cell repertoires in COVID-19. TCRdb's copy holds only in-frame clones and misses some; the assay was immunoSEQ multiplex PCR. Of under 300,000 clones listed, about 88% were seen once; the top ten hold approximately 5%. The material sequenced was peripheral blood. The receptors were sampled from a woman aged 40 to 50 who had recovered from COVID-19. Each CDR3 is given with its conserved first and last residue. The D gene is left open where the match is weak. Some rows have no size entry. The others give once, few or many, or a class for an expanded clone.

cdr3_aa: CASSPETVNSPLHF; cdr3_nt: TGTGCCAGCTCACCTGAGACAGTAAATTCACCCCTCCACTTT; d_call: .; clone_size: once; v_call: TRBV18; j_call: TRBJ1-6
cdr3_aa: CASSPVRQGQNYGYTF; cdr3_nt: TGTGCCAGCAGCCCCGTTCGACAGGGGCAAAACTATGGCTACACCTTC; d_call: TRBD1; clone_size: .; v_call: TRBV9; j_call: TRBJ1-2
cdr3_aa: CASSPSTGPMNTEAFF; cdr3_nt: TGCGCCAGCAGCCCTTCGACAGGCCCCATGAACACTGAAGCTTTCTTT; d_call: .; clone_size: .; v_call: TRBV5-1; j_call: TRBJ1-1
cdr3_aa: CASSRVAGDYEQYF; cdr3_nt: TGCGCCAGCTCCAGGGTGGCGGGGGACTACGAGCAGTACTTC; d_call: TRBD2; clone_size: .; v_call: TRBV5-1; j_call: TRBJ2-7
cdr3_aa: CASSLLSSGSYNEQFF; cdr3_nt: TGTGCCAGCAGCTTACTGTCTAGCGGCTCCTACAATGAGCAGTTCTTC; d_call: TRBD2; clone_size: .; v_call: TRBV7-9; j_call: TRBJ2-1
cdr3_aa: CASSIGLAGVTDTQYF; cdr3_nt: TGTGCCAGTAGTATAGGGCTAGCGGGAGTCACAGATACGCAGTATTTT; d_call: TRBD2; clone_size: .; v_call: TRBV19; j_call: TRBJ2-3
cdr3_aa: CASSPGQGDSDEQFF; cdr3_nt: TGTGCCAGCAGCCCCGGACAGGGGGATAGCGATGAGCAGTTCTTC; d_call: TRBD1; clone_size: many; v_call: TRBV28; j_call: TRBJ2-1
cdr3_aa: CASSPSTGAGNTIYF; cdr3_nt: TGTGCCAGCTCACCTTCGACAGGGGCTGGAAACACCATATATTTT; d_call: TRBD1; clone_size: once; v_call: TRBV18; j_call: TRBJ1-3
cdr3_aa: CASSLGQVMGEKLFF; cdr3_nt: TGCGCCAGCAGCTTGGGACAGGTGATGGGTGAAAAACTGTTTTTT; d_call: .; clone_size: few; v_call: TRBV5-1; j_call: TRBJ1-4
cdr3_aa: CAISPGTSHNEQFF; cdr3_nt: TGTGCCATCAGCCCCGGGACTTCCCACAATGAGCAGTTCTTC; d_call: .; clone_size: .; v_call: TRBV10-3; j_call: TRBJ2-1
cdr3_aa: CASSLSVGNTIYF; cdr3_nt: TGTGCCAGCAGCCTCTCGGTCGGGAACACCATATATTTT; d_call: .; clone_size: .; v_call: TRBV12-3/TRBV12-4; j_call: TRBJ1-3
cdr3_aa: CASGTFTGFGGANVLTF; cdr3_nt: TGTGCTAGTGGTACCTTCACAGGGTTCGGTGGGGCCAACGTCCTGACTTTC; d_call: .; clone_size: .; v_call: TRBV12-5; j_call: TRBJ2-6
cdr3_aa: CASSGSSGSYNEQFF; cdr3_nt: TGTGCCAGCAGCGGGTCTAGCGGCTCCTACAATGAGCAGTTCTTC; d_call: TRBD2; clone_size: once; v_call: TRBV9; j_call: TRBJ2-1
cdr3_aa: CATSRYKGGPETQYF; cdr3_nt: TGTGCCACCAGCAGATACAAGGGAGGGCCAGAGACCCAGTACTTC; d_call: TRBD2; clone_size: .; v_call: TRBV15; j_call: TRBJ2-5
cdr3_aa: CASSGRSGTSPGDEQFF; cdr3_nt: TGTGCCAGCAGCGGGAGGTCCGGGACTTCTCCAGGCGATGAGCAGTTCTTC; d_call: .; clone_size: .; v_call: TRBV9; j_call: TRBJ2-1
cdr3_aa: CASSSAGFPETQYF; cdr3_nt: TGTGCCAGCAGCTCCGCAGGGTTTCCGGAGACCCAGTACTTC; d_call: .; clone_size: .; v_call: TRBV7-2; j_call: TRBJ2-5
cdr3_aa: CASSERGAKNIQYF; cdr3_nt: TGTGCCAGCAGTGAGCGGGGGGCCAAAAACATTCAGTACTTC; d_call: TRBD2; clone_size: .; v_call: TRBV6-4; j_call: TRBJ2-4
cdr3_aa: CASRRESGANVLTF; cdr3_nt: TGTGCCAGCAGACGGGAGTCTGGGGCCAACGTCCTGACTTTC; d_call: .; clone_size: .; v_call: TRBV2; j_call: TRBJ2-6
cdr3_aa: CASSPSMNTEAFF; cdr3_nt: TGTGCCAGCAGTCCATCCATGAACACTGAAGCTTTCTTT; d_call: .; clone_size: .; v_call: TRBV12-3/TRBV12-4; j_call: TRBJ1-1
cdr3_aa: CASSPAVNYNSPLHF; cdr3_nt: TGTGCCAGTAGCCCAGCGGTAAACTATAATTCACCCCTCCACTTT; d_call: .; clone_size: .; v_call: TRBV19; j_call: TRBJ1-6
cdr3_aa: CASSPPGEGTQYF; cdr3_nt: TGTGCCAGCTCACCACCGGGGGAGGGGACCCAGTACTTC; d_call: TRBD2; clone_size: .; v_call: TRBV18; j_call: TRBJ2-5
cdr3_aa: CASSLPTGTATDTQYF; cdr3_nt: TGCGCCAGCAGCTTGCCGACCGGGACAGCCACAGATACGCAGTATTTT; d_call: TRBD1; clone_size: .; v_call: TRBV5-1; j_call: TRBJ2-3
cdr3_aa: CASTDRVSHNSPLHF; cdr3_nt: TGTGCCAGTACCGACAGGGTCAGTCATAATTCACCCCTCCACTTT; d_call: TRBD1; clone_size: few; v_call: TRBV19; j_call: TRBJ1-6
cdr3_aa: CASSPGGSVITDTQYF; cdr3_nt: TGTGCCAGCAGTCCAGGCGGGAGTGTTATCACAGATACGCAGTATTTT; d_call: TRBD2; clone_size: once; v_call: TRBV6-2/TRBV6-3; j_call: TRBJ2-3
cdr3_aa: CASDKGQTSYEQYF; cdr3_nt: TGTGCCTCAGACAAGGGACAGACTTCCTACGAGCAGTACTTC; d_call: TRBD1; clone_size: .; v_call: TRBV30; j_call: TRBJ2-7
cdr3_aa: CASSPHTDRASDTQYF; cdr3_nt: TGTGCCAGCAGTCCCCACACTGACAGGGCCTCGGATACGCAGTATTTT; d_call: TRBD1; clone_size: once; v_call: TRBV6-2/TRBV6-3; j_call: TRBJ2-3
cdr3_aa: CATSDYFGTGELFF; cdr3_nt: TGTGCCACCAGTGATTACTTCGGCACCGGGGAGCTGTTTTTT; d_call: .; clone_size: once; v_call: TRBV24-1; j_call: TRBJ2-2
cdr3_aa: CATSDQGSNYGYTF; cdr3_nt: TGTGCCACCAGTGATCAGGGGTCTAACTATGGCTACACCTTC; d_call: .; clone_size: .; v_call: TRBV24-1; j_call: TRBJ1-2
cdr3_aa: CASRPVVGTDEKLFF; cdr3_nt: TGCGCCAGCAGGCCGGTGGTGGGGACAGATGAAAAACTGTTTTTT; d_call: TRBD1; clone_size: .; v_call: TRBV4-1; j_call: TRBJ1-4
cdr3_aa: CASSRQPQVGVEAFF; cdr3_nt: TGTGCCAGCAGTCGACAACCCCAGGTGGGAGTTGAAGCTTTCTTT; d_call: .; clone_size: few; v_call: TRBV27; j_call: TRBJ1-1
cdr3_aa: CASRWNSAVFNEQFF; cdr3_nt: TGTGCCAGCCGGTGGAATAGCGCGGTGTTCAATGAGCAGTTCTTC; d_call: .; clone_size: .; v_call: TRBV2; j_call: TRBJ2-1
cdr3_aa: CASSPQPEAEAFF; cdr3_nt: TGTGCCAGCAGCCCCCAGCCGGAGGCCGAAGCTTTCTTT; d_call: .; clone_size: many; v_call: TRBV11-3; j_call: TRBJ1-1
cdr3_aa: CAWGNLDEQFF; cdr3_nt: TGTGCCTGGGGAAACCTAGACGAGCAGTTCTTC; d_call: .; clone_size: .; v_call: TRBV30; j_call: TRBJ2-1
cdr3_aa: CASSLGVTNRPETQYF; cdr3_nt: TGTGCCAGCAGTTTAGGTGTGACAAACCGGCCCGAGACCCAGTACTTC; d_call: .; clone_size: .; v_call: TRBV27; j_call: TRBJ2-5
cdr3_aa: CASSLRTGSGRPQHF; cdr3_nt: TGTGCCAGCAGCCTCCGGACAGGGAGTGGCCGACCCCAGCATTTT; d_call: TRBD1; clone_size: .; v_call: TRBV7-8; j_call: TRBJ1-5
cdr3_aa: CASRPGQGDTGELFF; cdr3_nt: TGTGCCAGCAGACCGGGACAGGGCGACACCGGGGAGCTGTTTTTT; d_call: TRBD1; clone_size: few; v_call: TRBV5-4; j_call: TRBJ2-2
cdr3_aa: CASSTQDRRIFF; cdr3_nt: TGTGCCAGTAGTACCCAGGACAGACGTATCTTCTTT; d_call: .; clone_size: .; v_call: TRBV19; j_call: TRBJ1-1
cdr3_aa: CASSTPGQGCPYF; cdr3_nt: TGTGCCAGCAGTACACCGGGACAGGGTTGTCCGTACTTC; d_call: TRBD1; clone_size: .; v_call: TRBV12-3/TRBV12-4; j_call: TRBJ2-7
cdr3_aa: CASSRTGGINTEAFF; cdr3_nt: TGTGCCAGCAGTAGGACAGGGGGCATAAACACTGAAGCTTTCTTT; d_call: TRBD1; clone_size: .; v_call: TRBV18; j_call: TRBJ1-1
cdr3_aa: CASRVPGQGFYEQYF; cdr3_nt: TGTGCCAGCAGGGTACCGGGACAGGGTTTCTACGAGCAGTACTTC; d_call: TRBD1; clone_size: .; v_call: TRBV27; j_call: TRBJ2-7
cdr3_aa: CASSEGTGVYEQYF; cdr3_nt: TGTGCCAGCAGCGAAGGGACAGGGGTCTACGAGCAGTACTTC; d_call: TRBD1; clone_size: few; v_call: TRBV2; j_call: TRBJ2-7
cdr3_aa: CASSRQEMNTEAFF; cdr3_nt: TGTGCCAGCAGCCGACAGGAAATGAACACTGAAGCTTTCTTT; d_call: .; clone_size: .; v_call: TRBV6-5; j_call: TRBJ1-1
cdr3_aa: CASSPYTGGGSPLHF; cdr3_nt: TGTGCCAGCAGTCCGTATACAGGGGGAGGTTCACCCCTCCACTTT; d_call: TRBD1; clone_size: .; v_call: TRBV27; j_call: TRBJ1-6
cdr3_aa: CASSPRWFGEQYF; cdr3_nt: TGTGCCAGCAGTCCCCGGTGGTTTGGCGAGCAGTACTTC; d_call: .; clone_size: few; v_call: TRBV27; j_call: TRBJ2-7
cdr3_aa: CASGTGGNTGELFF; cdr3_nt: TGTGCCAGCGGGACAGGGGGCAACACCGGGGAGCTGTTTTTT; d_call: TRBD1; clone_size: .; v_call: TRBV6-6; j_call: TRBJ2-2
cdr3_aa: CASSPGASGVYEQYF; cdr3_nt: TGTGCCAGCAGCCCTGGGGCTAGCGGGGTATACGAGCAGTACTTC; d_call: TRBD2; clone_size: .; v_call: TRBV3-1/TRBV3-2; j_call: TRBJ2-7
cdr3_aa: CASSPRRGQSETQYF; cdr3_nt: TGTGCCAGCAGTCCCCGACGGGGACAGTCAGAGACCCAGTACTTC; d_call: TRBD1; clone_size: .; v_call: TRBV27; j_call: TRBJ2-5
cdr3_aa: CASSFDFSSHEQFF; cdr3_nt: TGTGCCAGCAGCTTTGACTTTTCATCCCATGAGCAGTTCTTC; d_call: .; clone_size: .; v_call: TRBV5-4; j_call: TRBJ2-1
cdr3_aa: CATSFGGDGTYGYTF; cdr3_nt: TGTGCCACCAGCTTCGGAGGGGACGGGACCTATGGCTACACCTTC; d_call: .; clone_size: .; v_call: TRBV15; j_call: TRBJ1-2
cdr3_aa: CASGVDGYTF; cdr3_nt: TGTGCCAGCGGAGTAGATGGCTACACCTTC; d_call: .; clone_size: .; v_call: TRBV28; j_call: TRBJ1-2
cdr3_aa: CASTQSTSGGRNEQFF; cdr3_nt: TGTGCCAGCACCCAGTCCACTAGCGGGGGCAGGAATGAGCAGTTCTTC; d_call: TRBD2; clone_size: .; v_call: TRBV5-4; j_call: TRBJ2-1
cdr3_aa: CASSRTLEWNTIYF; cdr3_nt: TGTGCCAGCAGCCGGACACTCGAATGGAACACCATATATTTT; d_call: .; clone_size: .; v_call: TRBV11-2; j_call: TRBJ1-3
cdr3_aa: CASSRTGGEQYF; cdr3_nt: TGTGCCAGCAGCAGGACAGGCGGCGAGCAGTACTTC; d_call: TRBD1; clone_size: .; v_call: TRBV27; j_call: TRBJ2-7
cdr3_aa: CASSAYNSPDTQYF; cdr3_nt: TGTGCCAGCAGCGCATACAACAGTCCAGATACGCAGTATTTT; d_call: .; clone_size: .; v_call: TRBV7-6; j_call: TRBJ2-3
cdr3_aa: CASSFSLDTQYF; cdr3_nt: TGTGCCAGCAGCTTTAGTCTAGATACGCAGTATTTT; d_call: .; clone_size: .; v_call: TRBV11-2; j_call: TRBJ2-3
cdr3_aa: CASRKSGRDTQYF; cdr3_nt: TGCGCCAGCAGAAAGTCGGGGAGAGATACGCAGTATTTT; d_call: .; clone_size: .; v_call: TRBV10-1; j_call: TRBJ2-3